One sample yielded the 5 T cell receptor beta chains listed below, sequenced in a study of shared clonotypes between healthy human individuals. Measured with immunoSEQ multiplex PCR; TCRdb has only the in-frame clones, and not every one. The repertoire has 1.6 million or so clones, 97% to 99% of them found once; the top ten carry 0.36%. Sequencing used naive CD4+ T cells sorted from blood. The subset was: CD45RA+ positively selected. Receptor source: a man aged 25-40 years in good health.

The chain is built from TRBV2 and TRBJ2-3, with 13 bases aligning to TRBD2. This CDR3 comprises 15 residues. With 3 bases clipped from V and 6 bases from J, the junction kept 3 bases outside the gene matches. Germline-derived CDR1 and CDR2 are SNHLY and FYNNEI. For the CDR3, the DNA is TGTGCCAGCAGTGACACTAGCGGGAGGGCGGATACGCAGTATTTT. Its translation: CASSDTSGRADTQYF.

This CDR3 reads CASSYWTGQETQYF. DNA of the CDR3: TGTGCCAGCAGTTACTGGACGGGCCAAGAGACCCAGTACTTC. The chain combines TRBV6-5 with TRBJ2-5; D unclear. The germline V gene has CDR1 MNHEY and CDR2 SVGAGI. The CDR3 has 14 residues. V was cut by 1 base and J by 1 base, with 7 bases left in between.

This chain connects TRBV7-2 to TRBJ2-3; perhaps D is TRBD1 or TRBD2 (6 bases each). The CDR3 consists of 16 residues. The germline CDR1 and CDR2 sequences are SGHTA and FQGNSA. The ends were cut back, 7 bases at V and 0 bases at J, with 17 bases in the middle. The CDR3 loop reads CASTVQGGRSTDTQYF. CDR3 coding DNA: TGTGCCAGCACCGTGCAAGGGGGGAGGAGCACAGATACGCAGTATTTT.

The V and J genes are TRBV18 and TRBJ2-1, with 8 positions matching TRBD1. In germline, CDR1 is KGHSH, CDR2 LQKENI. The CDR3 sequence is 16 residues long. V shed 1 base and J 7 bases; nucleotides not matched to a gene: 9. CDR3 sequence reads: CASSPRGQGNWNEQFF. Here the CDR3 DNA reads TGTGCCAGCTCACCACGCGGACAGGGAAATTGGAATGAGCAGTTCTTC.

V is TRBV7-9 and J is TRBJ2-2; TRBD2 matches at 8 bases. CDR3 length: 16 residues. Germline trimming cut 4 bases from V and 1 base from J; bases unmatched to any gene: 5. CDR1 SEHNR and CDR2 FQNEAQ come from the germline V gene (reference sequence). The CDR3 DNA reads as TGTGCCAGCAGCTCTGGAACTAGCGGGAACACCGGGGAGCTGTTTTTT. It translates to CASSSGTSGNTGELFF.